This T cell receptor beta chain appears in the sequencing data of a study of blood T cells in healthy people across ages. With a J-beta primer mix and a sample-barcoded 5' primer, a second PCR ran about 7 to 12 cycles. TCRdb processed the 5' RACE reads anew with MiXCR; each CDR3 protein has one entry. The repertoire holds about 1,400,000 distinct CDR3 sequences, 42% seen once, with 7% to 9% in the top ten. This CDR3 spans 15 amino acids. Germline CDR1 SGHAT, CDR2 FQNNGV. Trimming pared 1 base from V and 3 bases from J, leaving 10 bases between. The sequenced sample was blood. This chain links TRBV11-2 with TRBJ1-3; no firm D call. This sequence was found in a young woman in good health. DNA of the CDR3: TGTGCCAGCAGCTTAGGGCGGACTAGTGGAAACACCATATATTTT. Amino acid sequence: CASSLGRTSGNTIYF.